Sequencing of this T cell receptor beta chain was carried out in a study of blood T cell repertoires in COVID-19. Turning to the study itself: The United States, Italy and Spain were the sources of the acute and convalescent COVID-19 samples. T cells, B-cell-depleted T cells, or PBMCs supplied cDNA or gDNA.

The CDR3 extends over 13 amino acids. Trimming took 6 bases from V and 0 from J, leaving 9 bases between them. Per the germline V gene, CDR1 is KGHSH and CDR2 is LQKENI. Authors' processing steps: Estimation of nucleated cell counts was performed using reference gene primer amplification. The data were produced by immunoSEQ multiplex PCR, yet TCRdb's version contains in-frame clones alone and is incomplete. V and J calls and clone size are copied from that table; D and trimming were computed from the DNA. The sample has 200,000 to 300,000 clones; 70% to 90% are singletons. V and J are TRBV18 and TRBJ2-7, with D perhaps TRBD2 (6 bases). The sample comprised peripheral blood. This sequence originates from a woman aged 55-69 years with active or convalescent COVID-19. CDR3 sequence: CASSRESSYEQYF. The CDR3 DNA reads TGTGCCAGCTCTCGGGAGAGCTCCTACGAGCAGTACTTC.